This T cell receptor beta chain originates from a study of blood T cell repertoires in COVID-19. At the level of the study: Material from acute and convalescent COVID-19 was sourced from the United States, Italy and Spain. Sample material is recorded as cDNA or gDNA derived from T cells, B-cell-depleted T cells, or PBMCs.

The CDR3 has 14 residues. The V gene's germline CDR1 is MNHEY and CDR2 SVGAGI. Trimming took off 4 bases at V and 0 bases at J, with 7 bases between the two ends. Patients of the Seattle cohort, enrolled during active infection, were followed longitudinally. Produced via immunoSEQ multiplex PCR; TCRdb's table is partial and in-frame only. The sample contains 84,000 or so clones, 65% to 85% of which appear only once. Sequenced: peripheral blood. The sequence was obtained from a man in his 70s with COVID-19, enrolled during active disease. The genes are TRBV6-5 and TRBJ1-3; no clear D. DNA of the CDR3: TGTGCCAGCAGTTCATTCGGCTCTGGAAACACCATATATTTT. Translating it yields CASSSFGSGNTIYF.